These T cell receptor beta chains were read from a single sample in a study of response to subunit inactivated influenza vaccine. Via MiXCR, TCRdb re-called the RT-PCR reads, giving one row per CDR3 protein. The sample gives 300,000 to 350,000 distinct CDR3 sequences, roughly a fifth of which show up once; 10% to 13% is in the top ten. Sequencing used PBMCs from blood, obtained less than 22 months after vaccination. All receptors come from a man aged 50-75 years who received an inactivated influenza vaccine. The CDR3 runs from the conserved cysteine through the conserved F or W. A D gene is named only where the DNA matches it firmly. Where a row states a size, it is once, few, many or the class of an expanded clone; other rows omit it.

j_gene	v_gene	d_gene	abundance	CDR3nt	CDR3aa
TRBJ1-5	TRBV6-5	TRBD1	NA	TGTGCCAGCAGTTACTCGACGGGTTTCCAGGGGGCTAGTCAGCCCCAGCATTTT	CASSYSTGFQGASQPQHF
TRBJ2-1	TRBV9	TRBD2	few	TGTGCCAGCAGCATGCAGAGCGGGAGGGTCGCTGAGCAGTTCTTC	CASSMQSGRVAEQFF
TRBJ2-2	TRBV7-2	NA	few	TGTGCCAGCAGCTCACAGGGGACTATTTCCACCGGGGAGCTGTTTTTT	CASSSQGTISTGELFF
TRBJ2-3	TRBV12-3/TRBV12-4	NA	once	TGTGCCAGCAGCAGGCAGGGGTACGATACGCAGTATTTT	CASSRQGYDTQYF
TRBJ2-4	TRBV12-3/TRBV12-4	NA	few	TGTGCCAGCAGCTCGGGACTTCCAGGTGGCATTCAGTACTTC	CASSSGLPGGIQYF
TRBJ1-6	TRBV7-2	TRBD1	NA	TGTGCCAGCAGCTTAGGGGGGACAGGCCGCTCACCCCTCCACTTT	CASSLGGTGRSPLHF
TRBJ1-5	TRBV10-3	NA	many	TGTGCCATCAGTGGGATACCCATACAGCCCCAGCATTTT	CAISGIPIQPQHF
TRBJ2-2	TRBV29-1	TRBD2	few	TGCAGCGTTACTAGCGGGGTTGCCGGGGAGCTGTTTTTT	CSVTSGVAGELFF
TRBJ2-5	TRBV5-1	NA	NA	TGCGCCAGCAGCTTGTCCCCAGAAGAGACCCAGTACTTC	CASSLSPEETQYF
TRBJ1-1	TRBV27	TRBD1	NA	TGTGCCAGCAGTTTTCAGGGGGCGGGCACTGAAGCTTTCTTT	CASSFQGAGTEAFF
TRBJ1-1	TRBV30	NA	few	TGTGCCTGGAGTGCGGGCCTCCCCTTGGGCACTGAAGCTTTCTTT	CAWSAGLPLGTEAFF
TRBJ1-2	TRBV19	NA	few	TGTGCCACCACGGGGGTTCGGAACTATGGCTACACCTTC	CATTGVRNYGYTF
TRBJ2-2	TRBV20-1	NA	once	TGCAGTGCTATACGTGAGCCCGGCACCGGGGAGCTGTTTTTT	CSAIREPGTGELFF
TRBJ2-7	TRBV29-1	TRBD2	NA	TGCAGCGTTTCGACTAGCGGGAGCCCTACCTACGAGCAGTACTTC	CSVSTSGSPTYEQYF
TRBJ2-6	TRBV28	NA	NA	TGTGCCAGCAGTTATAAGTACCCTCGAAGCTCTGGGGCCAACGTCCTGACTTTC	CASSYKYPRSSGANVLTF
TRBJ1-1	TRBV28	NA	NA	TGTGCCAGCAGTTTATGGGGACGGCCGAACACTGAAGCTTTCTTT	CASSLWGRPNTEAFF
TRBJ2-6	TRBV20-1	NA	few	TGCAGTGCTAGAGCTGCGTCTGGGGCCAACGTCCTGACTTTC	CSARAASGANVLTF
TRBJ2-6	TRBV25-1	NA	NA	TGTGCCAGCAGTGAATCAACCCAGGGTAATGGGGCCAACGTCCTGACTTTC	CASSESTQGNGANVLTF
TRBJ1-2	TRBV7-9	NA	NA	TGTGCCAGCAGCTTAGAGGCAGGGTCGGTCTATGGCTACACCTTC	CASSLEAGSVYGYTF
TRBJ2-1	TRBV29-1	TRBD2	NA	TGCAGCGCGATACTAGCGGGAGGGGTCAATGAGCAGTTCTTC	CSAILAGGVNEQFF
TRBJ2-3	TRBV18	TRBD2	NA	TGTGCCAGCTCACCTACTAGCGGATCTAGCACAGATACGCAGTATTTT	CASSPTSGSSTDTQYF
TRBJ2-7	TRBV9	NA	NA	TGTGCCAGCAGCCCGACCAGACGGGATTCCAACGAGCAGTACTTC	CASSPTRRDSNEQYF
TRBJ2-1	TRBV12-3/TRBV12-4	NA	few	TGTGCCAGCAGCCAACTTAGGCAGTTCTTC	CASSQLRQFF
TRBJ2-7	TRBV10-3	NA	NA	TGTGCCATCAGTGAGGTGGACAGCTTGTTCTACGAGCAGTACTTC	CAISEVDSLFYEQYF
TRBJ1-6	TRBV11-2	NA	NA	TGTGCCAGCAGCTTAATGGCAGGGCTAAGCTCCTATAATTCACCCCTCCACTTT	CASSLMAGLSSYNSPLHF
TRBJ2-7	TRBV7-9	TRBD2	NA	TGTGCCAGCAGCTCGCCTGGTAGACTAGCGAGGACCTACGAGCAGTACTTC	CASSSPGRLARTYEQYF
TRBJ1-2	TRBV7-9	NA	NA	TGTGCCAGCAGCTTAAGTAGGGGAGGGCCTGAAGGCTACACCTTC	CASSLSRGGPEGYTF
TRBJ1-6	TRBV5-4	NA	NA	TGTGCCAGCAGCTCATTAGACCTGGGGAATTCACCCCTCCACTTT	CASSSLDLGNSPLHF
TRBJ1-1	TRBV11-2	NA	many	TGTGCCAGCAGCTTCGGCAGGTTAAGTGACACTGAAGCTTTCTTT	CASSFGRLSDTEAFF